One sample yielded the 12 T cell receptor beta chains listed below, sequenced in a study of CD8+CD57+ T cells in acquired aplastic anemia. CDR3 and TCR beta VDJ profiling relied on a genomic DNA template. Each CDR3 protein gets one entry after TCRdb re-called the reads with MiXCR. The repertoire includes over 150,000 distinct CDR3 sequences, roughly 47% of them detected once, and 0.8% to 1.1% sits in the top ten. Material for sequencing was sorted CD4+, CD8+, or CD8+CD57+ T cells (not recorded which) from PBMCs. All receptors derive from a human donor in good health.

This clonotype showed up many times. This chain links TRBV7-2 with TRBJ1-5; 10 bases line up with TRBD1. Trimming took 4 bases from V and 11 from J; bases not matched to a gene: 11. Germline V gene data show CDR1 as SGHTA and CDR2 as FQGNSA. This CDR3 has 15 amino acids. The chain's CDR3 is CASSSADRGERSQHF. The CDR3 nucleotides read TGTGCCAGCAGCTCGGCGGACAGGGGGGAAAGATCCCAGCATTTT.

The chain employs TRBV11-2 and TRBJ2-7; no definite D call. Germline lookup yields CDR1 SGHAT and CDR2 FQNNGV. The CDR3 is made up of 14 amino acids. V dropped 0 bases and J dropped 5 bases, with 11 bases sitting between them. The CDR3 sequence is CASSLDRVAHEQYF. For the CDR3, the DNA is TGTGCCAGCAGCTTAGACCGGGTGGCCCACGAGCAGTACTTC.

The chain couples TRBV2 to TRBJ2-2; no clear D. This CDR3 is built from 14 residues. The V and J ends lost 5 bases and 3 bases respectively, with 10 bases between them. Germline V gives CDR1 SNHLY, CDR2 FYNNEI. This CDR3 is CASSRAGYTGELFF. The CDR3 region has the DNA TGTGCCAGCAGTCGGGCAGGCTACACCGGGGAGCTGTTTTTT.

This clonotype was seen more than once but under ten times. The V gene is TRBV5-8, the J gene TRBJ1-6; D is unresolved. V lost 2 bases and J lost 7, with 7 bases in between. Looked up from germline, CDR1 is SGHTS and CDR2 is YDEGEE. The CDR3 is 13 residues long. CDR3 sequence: CASSLTENSPLHF. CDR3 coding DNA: TGTGCCAGCAGCTTAACCGAGAATTCACCCCTCCACTTT.

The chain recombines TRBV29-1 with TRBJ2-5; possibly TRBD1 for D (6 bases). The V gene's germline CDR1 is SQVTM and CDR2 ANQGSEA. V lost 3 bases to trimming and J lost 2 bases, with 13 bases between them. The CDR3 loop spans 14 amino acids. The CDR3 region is CSVEPRGGQETQYF. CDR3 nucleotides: TGCAGCGTTGAGCCCAGGGGCGGACAAGAGACCCAGTACTTC.

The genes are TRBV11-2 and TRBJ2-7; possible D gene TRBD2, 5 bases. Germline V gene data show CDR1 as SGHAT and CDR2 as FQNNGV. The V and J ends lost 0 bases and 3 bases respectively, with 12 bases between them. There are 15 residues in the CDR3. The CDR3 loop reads CASSLDFGESYEQYF. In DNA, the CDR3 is TGTGCCAGCAGCTTAGATTTCGGGGAAAGCTACGAGCAGTACTTC.

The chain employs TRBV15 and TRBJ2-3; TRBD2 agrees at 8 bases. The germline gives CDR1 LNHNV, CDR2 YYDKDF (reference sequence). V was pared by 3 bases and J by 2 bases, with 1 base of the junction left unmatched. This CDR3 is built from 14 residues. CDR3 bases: TGTGCCACCAGCAGCGGGGGGGACACAGATACGCAGTATTTT. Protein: CATSSGGDTDTQYF.

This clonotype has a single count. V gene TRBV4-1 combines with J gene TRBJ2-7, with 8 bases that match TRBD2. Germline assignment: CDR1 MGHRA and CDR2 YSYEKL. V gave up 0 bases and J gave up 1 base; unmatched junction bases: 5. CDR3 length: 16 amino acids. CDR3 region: CASSQDWSGGSYEQYF. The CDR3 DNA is TGCGCCAGCAGCCAAGATTGGAGCGGGGGATCCTACGAGCAGTACTTC.

CDR3 amino acids: CSARDEVKGYTF. The CDR3 nucleotides are TGCAGTGCTAGAGATGAAGTAAAAGGCTACACCTTC. The chain carries TRBV20-1 and TRBJ1-2; D is undetermined. Germline V gene sequence: CDR1 DFQATT, CDR2 SNEGSKA (reference sequence). V was cut by 0 bases and J by 8 bases, with 10 bases left in between. The CDR3 is 12 residues long.

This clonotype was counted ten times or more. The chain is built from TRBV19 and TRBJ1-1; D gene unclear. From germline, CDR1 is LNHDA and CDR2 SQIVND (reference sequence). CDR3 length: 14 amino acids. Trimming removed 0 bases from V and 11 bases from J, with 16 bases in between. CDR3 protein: CASSIDVSRRLAFF. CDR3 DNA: TGTGCCAGTAGTATAGATGTTTCTAGGAGGCTGGCTTTCTTT.

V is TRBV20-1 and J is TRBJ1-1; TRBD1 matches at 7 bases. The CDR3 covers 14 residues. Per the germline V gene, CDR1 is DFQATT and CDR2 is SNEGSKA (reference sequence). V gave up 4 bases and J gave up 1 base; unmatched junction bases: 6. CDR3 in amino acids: CSAKPGTANTEAFF. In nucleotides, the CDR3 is TGCAGTGCTAAACCCGGGACAGCGAACACTGAAGCTTTCTTT.

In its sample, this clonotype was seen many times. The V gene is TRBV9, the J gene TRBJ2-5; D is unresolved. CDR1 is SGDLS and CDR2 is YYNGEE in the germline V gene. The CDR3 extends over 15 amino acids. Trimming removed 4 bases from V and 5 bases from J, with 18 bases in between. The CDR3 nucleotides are TGTGCCAGCAGCTCCACTGTGGTAGCAAGGGAGACCCAGTACTTC. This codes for CASSSTVVARETQYF.